These 21 T cell receptor beta chains were all obtained from the same sample, sequenced in a study of metastatic and nonmetastatic thyroid tumors. The entire patient cohort was treatment-naive prior to thyroid surgery. TCRdb re-called the PCR reads through MiXCR. The table lists around 45,000 clones, approximately 3% of them singletons. Material for sequencing was blood. The receptor source for this set is a female donor with papillary thyroid cancer or a benign thyroid nodule (not recorded which). Some clones in this sample may be carry-over from other donors' samples.

This clone was seen more than once but under ten times. The chain uses TRBV2 and TRBJ2-1; D not resolved. CDR3 length: 12 residues. The V end was cut by 10 bases, the J end by 7 bases, with 14 bases between. Germline-derived CDR1 and CDR2 are SNHLY and FYNNEI. CDR3 DNA sequence: TGTGCCACCGACTGGGGTTTTAATGAGCAGTTCTTC. Protein: CATDWGFNEQFF. The full variable domain, with the rest looked up from reference TRBV2 and TRBJ2-1, is EPEVTQTPSHQVTQMGQEVILRCVPISNHLYFYWYRQILGQKVEFLVSFYNNEISEKSEIFDDQFSVERPDGSNFTLKIRSTKLEDSAMYFCATDWGFNEQFFGPGTRLTVL.

The rearrangement links TRBV28 to TRBJ1-1, with D perhaps matching TRBD1 (6 bases). Germline CDR1 reads MDHEN; CDR2 reads SYDVKM. The V end lost 8 bases, the J end lost 1 base, and 11 bases lay between the germline ends. The CDR3 sequence is 13 residues long. As DNA, the CDR3 is TGTGCCAGCGAGGGGGACCCGAACACTGAAGCTTTCTTT. This codes for CASEGDPNTEAFF. Using reference TRBV28 and TRBJ1-1 for the parts outside the CDR3, the full variable domain is DVKVTQSSRYLVKRTGEKVFLECVQDMDHENMFWYRQDPGLGLRLIYFSYDVKMKEKGDIPEGYSVSREKKERFSLILESASTNQTSMYLCASEGDPNTEAFFGQGTRLTVV.

This rearrangement joins TRBV7-8 to TRBJ2-5; D is ambiguous. V dropped 3 bases and J dropped 4 bases, with 6 bases sitting between them. The CDR3 totals 12 residues. CDR1 SGHVS and CDR2 FQNEAQ come from the germline V gene. CDR3 nucleotides: TGTGCCAGCAGCTTGTCGGGAGAGACCCAGTACTTC. Its translation is CASSLSGETQYF.

This clone was recorded at least ten times. CDR3 amino acids: CASSQETGNYGYTF. The CDR3 DNA sequence: TGTGCCAGCAGCCAAGAGACAGGGAACTATGGCTACACCTTC. The V call is TRBV3-1, the J call TRBJ1-2; the match to TRBD1 covers 7 bases. The CDR3 contains 14 residues. The J segment lost 2 bases and the V segment lost 0 bases, leaving 0 bases of the junction unmatched. CDR1 is LGHDT, CDR2 YNNKEL, per germline (reference sequence).

This clone was seen ten or more times. The rearrangement links TRBV28 to TRBJ1-1; tentatively, D is TRBD1 (5 bases). The CDR3 has 15 amino acids. V gave up 11 bases and J gave up 4 bases, with 23 bases separating them. From germline, CDR1 is MDHEN and CDR2 SYDVKM. The CDR3 reads CAANGRGRGSTEAFF. CDR3 nucleotide sequence: TGTGCCGCCAACGGGAGGGGACGGGGGAGCACTGAAGCTTTCTTT. The variable domain in full, completed from reference TRBV28 and TRBJ1-1, reads DVKVTQSSRYLVKRTGEKVFLECVQDMDHENMFWYRQDPGLGLRLIYFSYDVKMKEKGDIPEGYSVSREKKERFSLILESASTNQTSMYLCAANGRGRGSTEAFFGQGTRLTVV.

This clone was counted only a few times. The chain is built from TRBV4-1 and TRBJ1-4, with TRBD1 matching over 8 bases. Looked up from germline, CDR1 is MGHRA and CDR2 is YSYEKL. This CDR3 region has 16 residues. After removal of 1 base from V and 4 bases from J, the junction contained 5 bases not matched to a gene. The CDR3 protein is CASSQARTGNNEKLFF. The CDR3 bases are TGCGCCAGCAGCCAAGCGAGGACAGGGAATAATGAAAAACTGTTTTTT.

The CDR3 sequence is CASSPLGQGAKRGTEAFF. The CDR3 bases are TGTGCCAGCTCACCCCTGGGACAGGGGGCGAAGAGGGGGACTGAAGCTTTCTTT. This chain connects TRBV18 to TRBJ1-1, with 12 bases aligning to TRBD1. Trimming took 3 bases from V and 5 from J; bases not matched to a gene: 13. The CDR3 has 18 residues. Germline CDR1 reads KGHSH; CDR2 reads LQKENI.

There are many counts of this clone. The genes are TRBV10-1 and TRBJ1-1; no reliable D call. Per the germline V gene, CDR1 is WNHNN and CDR2 is SYGVQD (reference sequence). V was cut by 6 bases and J by 6 bases, with 14 bases left in between. The CDR3 has 13 residues. The CDR3 DNA is TGCGCCAGCAGCCCCCTGGGGAGGTCTGAAGCTTTCTTT. Translated: CASSPLGRSEAFF.

This clone came up many times. The chain joins TRBV5-1 to TRBJ2-1; D might be TRBD2 (6 bases). The length of the CDR3 is 14 residues. In germline, CDR1 is SGHRS, CDR2 YFSETQ. V lost 5 bases and J lost 8, with 17 bases in between. The CDR3 loop reads CASSFAGLTDEQFF. CDR3 in DNA: TGCGCCAGCAGTTTTGCGGGACTTACAGATGAGCAGTTCTTC.

This clone was counted ten times or more. The chain recombines TRBV29-1 with TRBJ1-4, with D uncertain. Germline assignment: CDR1 SQVTM and CDR2 ANQGSEA. The germline V and J ends were trimmed by 3 bases and 5 bases, with 4 bases remaining between them. This CDR3 is built from 11 residues. The CDR3 sequence is CSVDENEKLFF. For the CDR3, the DNA is TGCAGCGTTGACGAAAATGAAAAACTGTTTTTT.

The chain is built from TRBV30 and TRBJ2-5, with a possible D match to TRBD1 (5 bases). The CDR3 consists of 11 residues. The ends were cut back, 5 bases at V and 5 bases at J, with 9 bases in the middle. From germline, CDR1 is GTSNPN and CDR2 SVGIG (reference sequence). CDR3: CAWGRVETQYF. CDR3 bases: TGTGCCTGGGGCAGGGTGGAGACCCAGTACTTC.

This clone ranks as hyperexpanded. The chain carries TRBV12-3 or TRBV12-4 and TRBJ1-5; the D is unclear. Between the trimmed V and J ends, which lost 1 base and 0 bases, there was a span of 4 bases. The CDR3 totals 14 residues. CDR3 sequence: CASSLDVSNQPQHF. CDR3 DNA: TGTGCCAGCAGTTTAGATGTTAGCAATCAGCCCCAGCATTTT.

This CDR3 reads CAISDGGAGEKLFF. The DNA of the CDR3 is TGTGCCATCAGTGATGGGGGGGCAGGTGAAAAACTGTTTTTT. V usage is TRBV10-3 and J usage is TRBJ1-4; D may be TRBD1 (6 bases). Per germline, CDR1 ENHRY and CDR2 SYGVKD. There are 14 residues in the CDR3. V lost 3 bases and J lost 7, with 12 bases in between.

The V and J genes are TRBV7-3 and TRBJ2-3; 9 bases align to TRBD2. J gave up 4 bases and V 7 bases, and 15 bases lay outside the gene matches. This CDR3 comprises 17 residues. Germline V CDR1 and CDR2: SGHTA, FQGTGA. The CDR3: CASTLNPGLAISDTQYF. Written as DNA, the CDR3 is TGTGCCAGCACCTTGAACCCGGGACTAGCTATATCAGATACGCAGTATTTT.

This rearrangement joins TRBV11-1 to TRBJ2-7, with 10 bases fitting TRBD1. The CDR3 loop spans 14 amino acids. Germline CDR1 and CDR2: SGHAT and FQDESV (reference sequence). V shed 5 bases and J 3 bases; nucleotides not matched to a gene: 4. The CDR3 is CASSEGQGNYEQYF. As DNA, the CDR3 is TGTGCCAGCAGCGAGGGACAGGGGAACTACGAGCAGTACTTC.

This clone was observed many times. CDR3 region: CASSLWLRELYGYTF. The CDR3 DNA follows: TGTGCCAGCAGCTTATGGCTTCGGGAACTCTATGGCTACACCTTC. The chain carries TRBV13 and TRBJ1-2, with unresolved D. The germline gives CDR1 PRHDT, CDR2 FYEKMQ (reference sequence). This CDR3 is built from 15 residues. Trimming cost V 2 bases and J 4 bases, with 14 bases left between them.

This clone was recorded a few times. The V gene is TRBV19, the J gene TRBJ2-5, with 10 bases fitting TRBD2. The CDR3 has 14 amino acids. Germline V CDR1 and CDR2: LNHDA, SQIVND (reference sequence). Germline trimming cut 4 bases from V and 2 bases from J; bases unmatched to any gene: 1. The CDR3 DNA sequence: TGTGCCAGTAGTAAGACTAGCGGGCAAGAGACCCAGTACTTC. This codes for CASSKTSGQETQYF.

This clone was found a few times. The chain has TRBV20-1 and TRBJ1-1; TRBD1 agrees at 11 bases. Germline CDR1 reads DFQATT; CDR2 reads SNEGSKA (reference sequence). Trimming removed 7 bases from V and 11 bases from J; junction bases left unmatched: 12. This CDR3 is built from 13 residues. The CDR3 coding sequence is TGCAGTGTCACGGACAGGGGGCTTCTCGGCGCTTTCTTT. Its protein product is CSVTDRGLLGAFF.

V is TRBV6-5 and J is TRBJ1-3; D is unclear. The CDR3 length is 16 residues. In germline, CDR1 is MNHEY, CDR2 SVGAGI. Trimming took 0 bases from V and 3 from J, leaving 12 bases between them. Here the CDR3 DNA reads TGTGCCAGCAGTTACTCGACGAGACTAGGTGGAAACACCATATATTTT. Translating gives CASSYSTRLGGNTIYF.

A few counts support this clone. The chain links TRBV28 to TRBJ1-5; TRBD1 aligns across 7 bases. CDR1 is MDHEN and CDR2 is SYDVKM in the germline V gene. This CDR3 contains 16 residues. V gave up 6 bases and J gave up 0 bases; unmatched junction bases: 8. CDR3 coding DNA: TGTGCCAGCAGCCGGGACAGCTACTTTAGCAATCAGCCCCAGCATTTT. Translated, it gives CASSRDSYFSNQPQHF.

The chain uses TRBV19 and TRBJ2-7, with 10 nucleotides matching TRBD2. The CDR3 totals 14 residues. The J segment lost 0 bases and the V segment lost 7 bases, leaving 3 bases of the junction unmatched. The germline V gene has CDR1 LNHDA and CDR2 SQIVND (reference sequence). CDR3 bases: TGTGCCAGTAAGGCTAGCGGGAGCTCCTACGAGCAGTACTTC. It specifies CASKASGSSYEQYF.